Listed here is a single TCR beta chain. Only in-frame clones appear in the TCRdb table, and some are missing; sequencing was by immunoSEQ multiplex PCR. Of tens of thousands of clones detected, 75% to 90% appear once; the ten largest clones hold about 0.53%. The sample is drawn from a study of OX40 agonist ivuxolimab in advanced cancers. Germline loops: CDR1 SGDLS, CDR2 YYNGEE. V dropped 2 bases and J dropped 5; count of bases not matched to a gene: 5. The CDR3 contains 14 residues. The TCR comes from an adult with an advanced solid tumor such as melanoma, head and neck, liver or kidney cancer. The chain has TRBV9 and TRBJ2-7; 9 positions match TRBD2. Sequenced material: CD4+ or CD8+ T cells sorted from blood, taken in a trial of the OX40 agonist ivuxolimab. The CDR3 spells CASSVSGGSDEQYF. In DNA form, the CDR3 reads TGTGCCAGCAGCGTCAGCGGGGGGTCTGACGAGCAGTACTTC.